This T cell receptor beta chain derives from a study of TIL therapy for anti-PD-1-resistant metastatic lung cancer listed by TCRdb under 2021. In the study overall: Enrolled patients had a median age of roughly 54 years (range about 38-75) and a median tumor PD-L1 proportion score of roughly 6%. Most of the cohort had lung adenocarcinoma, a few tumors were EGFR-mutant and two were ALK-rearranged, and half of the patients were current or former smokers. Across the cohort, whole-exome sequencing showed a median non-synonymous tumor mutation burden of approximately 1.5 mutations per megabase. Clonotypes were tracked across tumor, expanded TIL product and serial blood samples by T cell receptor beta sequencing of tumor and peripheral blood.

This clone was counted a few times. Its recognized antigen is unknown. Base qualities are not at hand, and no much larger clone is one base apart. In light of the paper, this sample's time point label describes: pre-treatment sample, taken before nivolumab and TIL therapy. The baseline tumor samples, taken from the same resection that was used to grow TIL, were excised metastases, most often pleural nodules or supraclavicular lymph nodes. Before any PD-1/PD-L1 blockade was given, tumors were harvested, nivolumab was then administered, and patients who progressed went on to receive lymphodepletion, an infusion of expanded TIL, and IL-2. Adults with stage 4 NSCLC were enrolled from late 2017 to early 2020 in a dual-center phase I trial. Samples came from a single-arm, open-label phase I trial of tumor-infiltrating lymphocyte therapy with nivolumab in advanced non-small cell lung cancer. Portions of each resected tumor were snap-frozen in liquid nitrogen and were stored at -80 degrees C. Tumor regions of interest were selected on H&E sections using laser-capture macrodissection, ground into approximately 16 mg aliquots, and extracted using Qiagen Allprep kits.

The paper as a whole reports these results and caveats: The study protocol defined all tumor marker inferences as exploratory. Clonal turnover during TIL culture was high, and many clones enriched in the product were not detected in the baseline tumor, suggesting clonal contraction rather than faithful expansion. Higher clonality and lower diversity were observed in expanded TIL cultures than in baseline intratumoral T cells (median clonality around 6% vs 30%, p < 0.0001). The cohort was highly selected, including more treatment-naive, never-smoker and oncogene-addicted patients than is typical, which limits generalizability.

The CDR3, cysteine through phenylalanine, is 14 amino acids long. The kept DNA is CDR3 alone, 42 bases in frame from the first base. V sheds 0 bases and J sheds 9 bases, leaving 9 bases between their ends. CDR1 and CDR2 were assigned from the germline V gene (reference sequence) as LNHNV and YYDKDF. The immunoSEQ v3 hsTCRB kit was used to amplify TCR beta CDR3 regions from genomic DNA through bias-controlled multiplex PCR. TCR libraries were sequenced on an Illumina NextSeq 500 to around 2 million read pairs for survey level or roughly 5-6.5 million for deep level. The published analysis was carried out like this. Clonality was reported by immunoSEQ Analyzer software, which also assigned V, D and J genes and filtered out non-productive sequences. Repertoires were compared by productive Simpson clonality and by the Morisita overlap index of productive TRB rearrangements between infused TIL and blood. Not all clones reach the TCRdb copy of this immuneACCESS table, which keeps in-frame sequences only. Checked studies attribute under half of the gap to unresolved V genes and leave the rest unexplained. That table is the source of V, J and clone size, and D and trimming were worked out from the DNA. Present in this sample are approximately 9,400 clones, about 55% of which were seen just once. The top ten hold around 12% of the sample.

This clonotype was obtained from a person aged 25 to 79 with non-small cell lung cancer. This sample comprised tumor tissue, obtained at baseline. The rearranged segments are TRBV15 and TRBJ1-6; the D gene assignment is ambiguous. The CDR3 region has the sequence CATSRDAGISPLHF. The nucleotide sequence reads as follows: TGTGCCACCAGCAGAGATGCCGGAATTTCACCCCTCCACTTT.